These T cell receptor beta chains were read from a single sample in a study of identifying expanded T cells in peripheral blood. TCRdb keeps only in-frame clones here, not all; method: immunoSEQ multiplex PCR. In the table there are under 150,000 clones, 75% to 90% of which are singletons. Sequencing was carried out using blood. Source of these receptors: a person aged 18-70 years in good health. CDR3s include the opening cysteine and the closing phenylalanine or tryptophan. The D gene is left open where the match is weak. Clone size appears in some rows only: once, few, many, or a class for an expanded clone.

TRBV18	NA	TRBJ1-5	few	CASSRQGEQPQHF	TGTGCCAGCTCACGGCAGGGAGAACAGCCCCAGCATTTT
TRBV11-2	NA	TRBJ2-7	NA	CASSHKVTGTYEQYF	TGTGCCAGCAGCCATAAAGTAACAGGGACCTACGAGCAGTACTTC
TRBV7-6	TRBD2	TRBJ2-5	few	CASSNQWGGETQYF	TGTGCCAGCAGTAACCAGTGGGGGGGAGAGACCCAGTACTTC
TRBV5-1	TRBD1	TRBJ2-2	NA	CASSLRPTGANTGELFF	TGCGCCAGCAGCTTGAGGCCAACAGGGGCGAACACCGGGGAGCTGTTTTTT
TRBV27	TRBD2	TRBJ2-7	NA	CASSLYSGRAEQYF	TGTGCCAGCAGTTTATATAGCGGGAGGGCCGAGCAGTACTTC
TRBV15	NA	TRBJ1-5	NA	CATSRDKGQDGGNQPQHF	TGTGCCACCAGCAGAGATAAGGGGCAGGATGGGGGCAATCAGCCCCAGCATTTT
TRBV18	NA	TRBJ2-3	NA	CASSPPGERAGTDTQYF	TGTGCCAGCTCACCACCGGGGGAAAGGGCAGGTACAGATACGCAGTATTTT
TRBV6-1	NA	TRBJ1-2	NA	CASSERSATSLYGYTF	TGTGCCAGCAGTGAAAGATCGGCCACATCCCTCTATGGCTACACCTTC
TRBV9	TRBD2	TRBJ2-7	NA	CASSPALGLAEGGKYF	TGTGCCAGCAGCCCGGCCTTAGGACTAGCGGAGGGGGGCAAGTACTTC
TRBV4-1	NA	TRBJ1-1	NA	CASSQPPGHEAFF	TGCGCCAGCAGCCAACCGCCGGGCCATGAAGCTTTCTTT
TRBV4-1	TRBD1	TRBJ2-7	NA	CASSAGQGGTYEQYF	TGCGCCAGCAGTGCGGGACAGGGTGGTACCTACGAGCAGTACTTC
TRBV19	NA	TRBJ1-3	NA	CASRQTNSGNTIYF	TGTGCCAGTAGACAGACCAACTCTGGAAACACCATATATTTT
TRBV6-5	TRBD1	TRBJ1-1	NA	CASSRERGLRAFF	TGTGCCAGCAGTCGAGAGAGGGGGCTGAGGGCTTTCTTT
TRBV5-4	NA	TRBJ1-1	NA	CASSLGGLMNTEAFF	TGTGCCAGCAGCTTGGGGGGCCTCATGAACACTGAAGCTTTCTTT
TRBV5-1	TRBD1	TRBJ2-2	NA	CASSPGGTGDGGELFF	TGCGCCAGCAGCCCTGGCGGGACAGGGGATGGCGGGGAGCTGTTTTTT
TRBV7-9	NA	TRBJ1-1	NA	CASSGLGGGTEAFF	TGTGCCAGCAGCGGACTGGGGGGTGGCACTGAAGCTTTCTTT
TRBV6-5	NA	TRBJ1-1	NA	CASMFRVFSEAFF	TGTGCCAGCATGTTCCGGGTTTTCTCTGAAGCTTTCTTT
TRBV19	TRBD1	TRBJ1-5	NA	CASSFQTGGNQPQHF	TGTGCCAGTAGTTTCCAAACAGGGGGCAATCAGCCCCAGCATTTT
TRBV6-5	TRBD2	TRBJ2-7	NA	CASSSQTSGRQEQYF	TGTGCCAGCAGTTCCCAGACTAGCGGGAGACAGGAGCAGTACTTC
TRBV7-2	NA	TRBJ1-3	NA	CASSAGTLGNTIYF	TGTGCCAGCAGCGCCGGGACCCTAGGAAACACCATATATTTT
TRBV6-1	NA	TRBJ1-2	NA	CASVRGDYGYTF	TGTGCCAGCGTCCGGGGGGACTATGGCTACACCTTC
TRBV5-4	NA	TRBJ1-2	NA	CASSLGQGYYGYTF	TGTGCCAGCAGCTTGGGGCAGGGCTACTATGGCTACACCTTC
TRBV19	NA	TRBJ2-7	NA	CASSIGGGYEQYF	TGTGCCAGTAGTATCGGCGGCGGCTACGAGCAGTACTTC
TRBV6-6	TRBD2	TRBJ2-1	NA	CASSTVTSGKSDEQFF	TGTGCCAGCAGTACCGTGACTAGCGGGAAAAGCGATGAGCAGTTCTTC
TRBV5-8	TRBD1	TRBJ1-2	once	CASSFGPGGFYGYTF	TGTGCCAGCAGCTTCGGACCAGGGGGTTTCTATGGCTACACCTTC
TRBV6-1	NA	TRBJ2-7	NA	CASSEALYNEQYF	TGTGCCAGCAGTGAAGCGCTGTACAACGAGCAGTACTTC
TRBV28	TRBD2	TRBJ2-1	NA	CASCLAGRASWINEQFF	TGTGCCAGCTGCTTAGCGGGGAGGGCCTCGTGGATCAATGAGCAGTTCTTC
TRBV9	TRBD2	TRBJ2-7	NA	CASSPGLAGRGLREQYF	TGTGCCAGCAGCCCGGGACTAGCGGGAAGGGGGTTGAGGGAGCAGTACTTC
TRBV7-3	NA	TRBJ2-5	NA	CASSLAGPGETQYF	TGTGCCAGCAGCTTAGCTGGACCTGGAGAGACCCAGTACTTC
TRBV25-1	NA	TRBJ1-2	few	CASSDPRGAGYTF	TGTGCCAGCAGTGACCCGAGGGGGGCTGGCTACACCTTC
TRBV6-1	NA	TRBJ1-6	NA	CASSPRDDNSPLHF	TGTGCCAGCAGCCCCCGGGATGATAATTCACCCCTCCACTTT
TRBV2	TRBD1	TRBJ1-1	NA	CASNSDRLNTEAFF	TGTGCCAGCAATTCGGACAGGTTGAACACTGAAGCTTTCTTT
TRBV4-1	NA	TRBJ2-1	NA	CASSQEPKLTISYNEQFF	TGCGCCAGCAGCCAAGAACCAAAATTGACCATCTCCTACAATGAGCAGTTCTTC
TRBV5-1	NA	TRBJ1-2	NA	CASTLGATTYYGYTF	TGCGCCAGCACTCTCGGGGCTACCACCTACTATGGCTACACCTTC
TRBV18	TRBD1	TRBJ2-2	NA	CASSPRDSHTGELFF	TGTGCCAGCTCACCTCGGGACAGTCACACCGGGGAGCTGTTTTTT
TRBV5-8	TRBD1	TRBJ1-2	NA	CASRFRQGNYGYTF	TGTGCCAGCAGGTTCCGACAGGGGAACTATGGCTACACCTTC
TRBV2	NA	TRBJ1-5	NA	CASSARLNQPQHF	TGTGCCAGCAGTGCCAGGTTGAATCAGCCCCAGCATTTT
TRBV4-1	NA	TRBJ1-6	few	CASSQGDGGNSPLHF	TGCGCCAGCAGCCAAGGGGACGGGGGTAATTCACCCCTCCACTTT
TRBV10-1	TRBD1	TRBJ2-2	NA	CASKGQGTGELFF	TGCGCCAGCAAGGGACAGGGGACCGGGGAGCTGTTTTTT
TRBV19	TRBD1	TRBJ1-5	NA	CASRRQGGANQPQHF	TGTGCCAGTAGAAGACAGGGTGGAGCAAATCAGCCCCAGCATTTT
TRBV21-1	NA	TRBJ2-7	once	CASSGTDLTYEQYF	TGTGCCAGCAGTGGGACGGACCTCACCTACGAGCAGTACTTC
TRBV19	TRBD1	TRBJ1-5	few	CASGQVDNQPQHF	TGTGCCAGTGGACAGGTGGACAATCAGCCCCAGCATTTT
TRBV30	NA	TRBJ2-2	once	CAWSGTAVTGELFF	TGTGCCTGGAGTGGGACGGCGGTCACCGGGGAGCTGTTTTTT
TRBV7-9	TRBD1	TRBJ2-3	NA	CASSPGTGTDTQYF	TGTGCCAGCAGCCCCGGGACAGGCACAGATACGCAGTATTTT
TRBV2	TRBD1	TRBJ1-5	NA	CASRYSRQGSNQPQHF	TGTGCCAGCAGGTATAGCCGACAGGGAAGCAATCAGCCCCAGCATTTT
TRBV7-2	NA	TRBJ2-2	NA	CASSLSLSGELFF	TGTGCCAGCAGCTTATCGCTTAGTGGGGAGCTGTTTTTT
TRBV27	TRBD1	TRBJ2-2	NA	CASSKTGAGELFF	TGTGCCAGCAGTAAAACAGGGGCCGGGGAGCTGTTTTTT
TRBV7-4	NA	TRBJ2-3	NA	CASSLAEGPGTDTQYF	TGTGCCAGCAGCTTAGCGGAGGGACCAGGCACAGATACGCAGTATTTT
TRBV6-1	TRBD1	TRBJ1-2	NA	CASSLGQGNYGYTF	TGTGCCAGCAGCCTCGGACAGGGGAATTATGGCTACACCTTC
TRBV7-2	NA	TRBJ1-5	few	CASSLVPDNQPQHF	TGTGCCAGCAGCTTAGTCCCGGATAATCAGCCCCAGCATTTT